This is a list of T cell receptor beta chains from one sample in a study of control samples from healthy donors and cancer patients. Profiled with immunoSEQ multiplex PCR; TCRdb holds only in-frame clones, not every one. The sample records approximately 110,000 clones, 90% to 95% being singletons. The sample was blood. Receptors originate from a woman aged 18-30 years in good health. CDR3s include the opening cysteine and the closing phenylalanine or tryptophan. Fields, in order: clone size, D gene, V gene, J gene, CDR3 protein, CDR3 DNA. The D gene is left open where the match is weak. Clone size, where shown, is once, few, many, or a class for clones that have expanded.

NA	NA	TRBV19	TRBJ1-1	CASSSWRGNTEAFF	TGTGCCAGTAGTTCCTGGAGGGGGAACACTGAAGCTTTCTTT
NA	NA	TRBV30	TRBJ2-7	CAWSVEYRRGYEQYF	TGTGCCTGGAGTGTTGAATATAGACGGGGCTACGAGCAGTACTTC
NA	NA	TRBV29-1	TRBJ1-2	CSVRPGLLDFRYGYTF	TGCAGCGTGCGACCGGGACTTCTTGACTTCCGCTATGGCTACACCTTC
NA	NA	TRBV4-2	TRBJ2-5	CASSQGTVGYQETQYF	TGTGCCAGCAGCCAAGGAACAGTGGGGTACCAAGAGACCCAGTACTTC
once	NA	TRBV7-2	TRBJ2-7	CASSLARGISSYEQYF	TGTGCCAGCAGCCTCGCACGCGGGATTTCCTCCTACGAGCAGTACTTC
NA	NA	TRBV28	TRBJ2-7	CASTEVGSSYEQYF	TGTGCCAGCACTGAGGTGGGGTCATCCTACGAGCAGTACTTC
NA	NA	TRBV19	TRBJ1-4	CASSMGGASNEKLFF	TGTGCCAGTAGTATGGGGGGGGCGTCTAATGAAAAACTGTTTTTT
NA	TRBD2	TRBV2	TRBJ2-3	CASRLAVSLIGTDTQYF	TGTGCCAGCAGACTAGCGGTGTCTCTTATCGGCACAGATACGCAGTATTTT
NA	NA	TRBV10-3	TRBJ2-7	CAISESKGTTPSLEQYF	TGTGCCATCAGTGAGTCGAAGGGGACAACCCCATCACTCGAGCAGTACTTC
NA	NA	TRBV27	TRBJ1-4	CASSGLAGAFNEKLFF	TGTGCCAGCAGCGGGTTGGCGGGGGCCTTTAATGAAAAACTGTTTTTT
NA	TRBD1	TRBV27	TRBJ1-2	CASSLGTGIFGGYTF	TGTGCCAGCAGTTTAGGGACAGGGATTTTTGGTGGCTACACCTTC
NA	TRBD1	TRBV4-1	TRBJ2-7	CASSQIWTGGYEQYF	TGCGCCAGCAGCCAAATATGGACAGGAGGCTACGAGCAGTACTTC
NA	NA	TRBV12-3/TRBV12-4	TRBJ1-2	CASSFGENYGYTF	TGTGCCAGCAGTTTTGGGGAGAACTATGGCTACACCTTC
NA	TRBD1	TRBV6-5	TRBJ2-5	CASSYSRQGSETQYF	TGTGCCAGCAGTTACTCACGACAGGGGTCGGAGACCCAGTACTTC
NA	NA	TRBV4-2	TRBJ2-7	CASSQVAGQSYEQYF	TGTGCCAGCAGCCAAGTGGCGGGACAGTCCTACGAGCAGTACTTC
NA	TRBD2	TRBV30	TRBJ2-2	CAWTGGRAASPLWGTGELFF	TGTGCCTGGACCGGGGGGAGGGCAGCTAGTCCCCTCTGGGGCACCGGGGAGCTGTTTTTT
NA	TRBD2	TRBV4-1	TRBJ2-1	CASSQDAGEDSYNEQFF	TGCGCCAGCAGCCAAGATGCGGGGGAAGACTCCTACAATGAGCAGTTCTTC
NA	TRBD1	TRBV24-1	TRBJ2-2	CATSDARQGSTGELFF	TGTGCCACCAGTGACGCACGACAGGGGAGCACCGGGGAGCTGTTTTTT
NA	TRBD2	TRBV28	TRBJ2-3	CASRSGVAGVRTDTQYF	TGTGCCAGCAGATCAGGGGTAGCGGGAGTACGAACAGATACGCAGTATTTT
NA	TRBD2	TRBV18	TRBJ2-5	CASSYAQAGGQETQYF	TGTGCCAGCTCATACGCCCAGGCGGGGGGACAAGAGACCCAGTACTTC
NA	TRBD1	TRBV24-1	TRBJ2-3	CATSDPGTGSTDTQYF	TGTGCCACCAGTGATCCCGGGACAGGGAGCACAGATACGCAGTATTTT
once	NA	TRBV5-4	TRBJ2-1	CASSLKLARNEQFF	TGTGCCAGCAGCTTGAAGTTAGCGCGGAATGAGCAGTTCTTC
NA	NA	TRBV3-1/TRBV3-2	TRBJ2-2	CASSQGHTGELFF	TGTGCCAGCAGCCAGGGACACACCGGGGAGCTGTTTTTT
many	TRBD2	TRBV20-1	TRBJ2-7	CSASGSGTSGEVEQYF	TGCAGTGCTAGTGGTTCCGGGACTAGCGGGGAGGTCGAGCAGTACTTC
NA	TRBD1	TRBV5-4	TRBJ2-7	CASSLGQGRYEQYF	TGTGCCAGCAGCTTAGGACAGGGAAGGTACGAGCAGTACTTC
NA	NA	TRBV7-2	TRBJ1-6	CASSFNAASASLHF	TGTGCCAGCAGCTTTAACGCCGCCTCGGCATCCCTCCACTTT
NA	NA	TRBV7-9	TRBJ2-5	CASSPGQETQYF	TGTGCCAGCAGCCCGGGACAAGAGACCCAGTACTTC
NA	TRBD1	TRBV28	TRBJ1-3	CASRETGGSSGNTIYF	TGTGCCAGCAGAGAAACAGGGGGGAGCTCTGGAAACACCATATATTTT
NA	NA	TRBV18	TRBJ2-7	CASSPNLGFEQYF	TGTGCCAGCTCACCGAATCTAGGGTTCGAGCAGTACTTC
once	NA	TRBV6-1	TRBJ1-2	CASSEAWDNYGYTF	TGTGCCAGCAGTGAAGCCTGGGATAACTATGGCTACACCTTC
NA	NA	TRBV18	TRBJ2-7	CASSPAIGAAYEQYF	TGTGCCAGCTCACCTGCGATAGGAGCAGCGTACGAGCAGTACTTC